The 20 T cell receptor beta chains below come from one sample, sequenced in a study of blood T cell repertoires in COVID-19. Method: immunoSEQ multiplex PCR; TCRdb's copy keeps in-frame clones and lacks some. The sample has around 250,000 clones; roughly 85% are singletons. Input material: PBMCs or T cells enriched from blood (not recorded which). These receptors originate from a woman between 45 and 65 years old who had recovered from COVID-19.

J is TRBJ2-1 and V is TRBV4-2, with 8 nucleotides matching TRBD1. The CDR3 is 15 amino acids. Germline V lookup: CDR1 LGHNA, CDR2 YNFKEQ. V was pared by 3 bases and J by 4 bases, with 5 bases of the junction left unmatched. The CDR3 DNA follows: TGTGCCAGCAGCCAGGACAGGGAATTATACAATGAGCAGTTCTTC. This gives the protein CASSQDRELYNEQFF.

CDR3 sequence reads: CASSSPRVHTMGNYNEQFF. Written as DNA, the CDR3 is TGTGCCAGCAGCTCCCCCCGGGTCCACACGATGGGTAACTACAATGAGCAGTTCTTC. This chain joins TRBV7-9 and TRBJ2-1; no definite D call. Deletions cut 4 bases from V and 3 bases from J, with 25 bases between. The CDR3 length is 19 residues. Germline V gene sequence: CDR1 SEHNR, CDR2 FQNEAQ (reference sequence). The full variable domain, rest sourced from reference TRBV7-9 and TRBJ2-1, is DTGVSQNPRHKITKRGQNVTFRCDPISEHNRLYWYRQTLGQGPEFLTYFQNEAQLEKSRLLSDRFSAERPKGSFSTLEIQRTEQGDSAMYLCASSSPRVHTMGNYNEQFFGPGTRLTVL.

Only one count was recorded for this clone. The chain recombines TRBV2 with TRBJ2-7; 9 bases match TRBD2. Germline-derived CDR1 and CDR2 are SNHLY and FYNNEI. The CDR3 consists of 15 residues. Losses at the gene ends were 6 bases for V and 5 bases for J; bases not matched to a gene: 11. The CDR3 protein is CASRELSGRLNEQYF. In DNA form, the CDR3 reads TGTGCCAGCAGGGAATTGAGCGGGAGGTTGAACGAGCAGTACTTC.

The rearrangement joins TRBV7-8 to TRBJ1-3; 12 nucleotides line up with TRBD1. Germline trimming cut 5 bases from V and 2 bases from J; bases unmatched to any gene: 4. Germline CDR1 SGHVS, CDR2 FQNEAQ. The CDR3 totals 16 residues. The CDR3 DNA follows: TGTGCCAGCAGCCTAGGGACAGGGGGCCCTGGAAACACCATATATTTT. Translating it yields CASSLGTGGPGNTIYF.

The V and J genes are TRBV5-1 and TRBJ1-3, with D possibly being TRBD1 (5 bases). V lost 4 bases, J lost 0 bases, and 20 bases lay in between. CDR1 and CDR2 (germline): SGHRS, YFSETQ. This CDR3 has 18 residues. The CDR3: CASSLSVAGLSSGNTIYF. The CDR3 DNA is TGCGCCAGCAGCCTATCAGTGGCAGGGCTCAGCTCTGGAAACACCATATATTTT.

The chain carries TRBV4-2 and TRBJ1-1; 8 bases align to TRBD1. This CDR3 region has 17 residues. The J segment lost 1 base and the V segment lost 4 bases, leaving 11 bases of the junction unmatched. Per germline, CDR1 LGHNA and CDR2 YNFKEQ. In DNA form, the CDR3 reads TGTGCCAGCAGCCCGATGGCCAGGGGGCCCGAGAACACTGAAGCTTTCTTT. It encodes CASSPMARGPENTEAFF.

The chain combines TRBV5-6 with TRBJ1-5; no clear D gene. The CDR3 runs 14 residues. Germline assignment: CDR1 SGHDT and CDR2 YYEEEE. CDR3 sequence (DNA): TGTTCCCGTCCCCCCGGGTCCATTAATCAGCCCCAGCATTTT. Its translation: CSRPPGSINQPQHF.

The chain uses TRBV19 and TRBJ1-5; 7 bases line up with TRBD1. V dropped 6 bases and J dropped 4; count of bases not matched to a gene: 15. Looked up from germline, CDR1 is LNHDA and CDR2 is SQIVND (reference sequence). This CDR3 contains 17 residues. The CDR3 protein is CASSISGQRGINQPQHF. CDR3 DNA: TGTGCCAGTAGCATTTCGGGACAGCGAGGGATAAATCAGCCCCAGCATTTT.

The rearrangement joins TRBV27 to TRBJ2-1, with 7 bases fitting TRBD2. Germline values: CDR1 MNHEY, CDR2 SMNVEV (reference sequence). The CDR3 runs to 15 residues. V lost 8 bases, J lost 4 bases, and 11 bases stayed unmatched. In DNA, the CDR3 is TGTGCCAGCGGGGGAGTGGCTAGCGGTTACAATGAGCAGTTCTTC. This translates into CASGGVASGYNEQFF.

The genes are TRBV9 and TRBJ2-4; TRBD2 agrees at 11 bases. The CDR3 is made up of 19 amino acids. CDR1 is SGDLS and CDR2 is YYNGEE in the germline V gene. V was pared by 3 bases and J by 0 bases, with 11 bases of the junction left unmatched. The CDR3 nucleotides are TGTGCCAGCAGCGCCCACGGGACTAGCGGACCTCTAGCCAAAAACATTCAGTACTTC. Protein sequence: CASSAHGTSGPLAKNIQYF.

This chain uses TRBV3-1 (or the pseudogene TRBV3-2) with TRBJ2-1, with 8 bases aligning to TRBD2. CDR1 is LGHDT and CDR2 is YNNKEL in the germline V gene (reference sequence). Trimming removed 4 bases from V and 2 bases from J; junction bases left unmatched: 7. The CDR3 loop spans 16 amino acids. CDR3 sequence: CASSPRLAPAYNEQFF. In DNA, the CDR3 is TGTGCCAGCAGCCCCCGACTAGCGCCTGCCTACAATGAGCAGTTCTTC.

The chain is built from TRBV4-1 and TRBJ1-6; no firm D call. The CDR3 spans 15 residues. V lost 1 base and J 9 bases, leaving 13 bases between the germline ends. Germline CDR1 and CDR2: MGHRA and YSYEKL. The CDR3: CASSQVTATISPLHF. In nucleotides, the CDR3 is TGCGCCAGCAGCCAAGTCACAGCGACTATTTCACCCCTCCACTTT.

The genes are TRBV7-9 and TRBJ1-5; 8 positions match TRBD1. Germline V gene lookup returns CDR1 SEHNR and CDR2 FQNEAQ (reference sequence). This CDR3 spans 15 amino acids. The ends lost 5 bases at V and 7 bases at J; junction bases unmatched: 10. This CDR3 is CASSIGQGRVQPQHF. DNA for the CDR3: TGTGCCAGCAGCATTGGACAGGGAAGGGTCCAGCCCCAGCATTTT.

The chain is built from TRBV5-8 and TRBJ1-4; tentatively, D is TRBD1 (5 bases). V was trimmed by 4 bases and J by 6 bases, leaving 19 bases between them. The V gene's germline CDR1 is SGHTS and CDR2 YDEGEE. This CDR3 is 16 amino acids long. The CDR3 protein is CASSAGTTTGDEKLFF. The DNA of the CDR3 is TGTGCCAGCAGCGCCGGAACGACAACGGGGGATGAAAAACTGTTTTTT.

Here the CDR3 DNA reads TGTGCCAGCAGTTACCCCGGGACAGGTAGCTCCTACGAGCAGTACTTC. It specifies CASSYPGTGSSYEQYF. This chain joins TRBV6-6 and TRBJ2-7, with TRBD1 identical over 8 bases. J gave up 0 bases and V 2 bases, and 6 bases lay outside the gene matches. Germline V CDR1 and CDR2: MNHNY, SVGAGI (reference sequence). The CDR3 consists of 16 residues.

The CDR3 spells CAISRLAGGADEQYF. CDR3 DNA: TGTGCCATCAGCCGACTAGCGGGAGGGGCGGACGAGCAGTACTTC. The chain combines TRBV10-3 with TRBJ2-7; 14 nucleotides match TRBD2. The germline V gene has CDR1 ENHRY and CDR2 SYGVKD. V lost 6 bases and J lost 5; bases outside the gene matches: 6. The CDR3 sequence is 15 residues long.

The chain's CDR3 is CASSQDRTGETQYF. For the CDR3, the DNA is TGCGCCAGCAGCCAAGATCGGACAGGGGAGACCCAGTACTTC. The chain is built from TRBV4-1 and TRBJ2-5, with 8 bases fitting TRBD1. V dropped 0 bases and J dropped 5; count of bases not matched to a gene: 2. CDR1 and CDR2 (germline): MGHRA, YSYEKL. The CDR3 covers 14 residues.

The chain combines TRBV14 with TRBJ1-5; D gene uncertain. Germline V gene sequence: CDR1 SGHDN, CDR2 FVKESK. The V gene lost 3 bases and the J gene lost 4 bases, with 7 bases spanning the gap. This CDR3 has 13 amino acids. The CDR3 protein is CASSQMRNQPQHF. The CDR3 DNA follows: TGTGCCAGCAGCCAGATGAGAAATCAGCCCCAGCATTTT.

The V and J genes are TRBV9 and TRBJ1-2, with 9 positions matching TRBD1. This CDR3 has 16 residues. V dropped 1 base and J dropped 0; count of bases not matched to a gene: 4. Germline-derived CDR1 and CDR2 are SGDLS and YYNGEE. The DNA of the CDR3 is TGTGCCAGCAGCGTATGGGGGGACAGGGCTAACTATGGCTACACCTTC. As protein: CASSVWGDRANYGYTF.

The J gene is TRBJ2-7, the V gene TRBV2, with TRBD1 matching over 11 bases. The V and J ends lost 8 bases and 6 bases, in that order; junction bases with no gene match: 3. CDR3 length equals 12 residues. CDR1 is SNHLY and CDR2 is FYNNEI in the germline V gene. The CDR3: CASRDRGSEQYF. The CDR3 coding sequence is TGTGCCAGCCGGGACAGGGGGAGCGAGCAGTACTTC.